This TCR beta chain was retrieved from a study of blood T cell repertoires in COVID-19. For the study at large: Samples representing acute and convalescent COVID-19 were sourced from the United States, Italy and Spain.

CDR3 length equals 14 residues. CDR1 is ENHRY, CDR2 SYGVKD, per germline. V was clipped by 7 bases and J by 3 bases; unmatched bases: 6. Repertoires were generated with immunoSEQ multiplex PCR, while TCRdb's copy carries only in-frame clones and drops some. The sample records about 55,000 clones, 80% to 85% being singletons. This receptor was obtained from a woman in her sixties or seventies with acute or convalescent COVID-19. The genes are TRBV10-3 and TRBJ2-3; 8 bases align to TRBD1. The sequencing input was peripheral blood. Written as DNA, the CDR3 is TGTGCCATCAATCGACAGGGGATAACAGATACGCAGTATTTT. This translates into CAINRQGITDTQYF.